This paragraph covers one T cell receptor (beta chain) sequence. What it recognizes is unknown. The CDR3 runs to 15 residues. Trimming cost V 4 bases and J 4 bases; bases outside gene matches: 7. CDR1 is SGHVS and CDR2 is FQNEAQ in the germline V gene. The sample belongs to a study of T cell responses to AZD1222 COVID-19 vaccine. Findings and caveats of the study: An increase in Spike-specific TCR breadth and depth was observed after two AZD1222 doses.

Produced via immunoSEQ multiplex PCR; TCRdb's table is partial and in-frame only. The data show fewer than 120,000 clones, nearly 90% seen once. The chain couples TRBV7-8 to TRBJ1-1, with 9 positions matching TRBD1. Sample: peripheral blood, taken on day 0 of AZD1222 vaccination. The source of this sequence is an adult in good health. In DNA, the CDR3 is TGTGCCAGCAGCTCTTCGACAGGGGGAAGCACTGAAGCTTTCTTT. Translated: CASSSSTGGSTEAFF.